The present T cell receptor beta chain was sequenced within a study of T cell changes during pregnancy in multiple sclerosis. Method: immunoSEQ multiplex PCR; TCRdb's copy keeps in-frame clones and lacks some. The data contain approximately 41,000 clones, about 90% of them singletons. The CDR3 is 15 amino acids. V shed 5 bases, J shed 4 bases, and the junction held 8 bases outside the gene matches. Germline V lookup: CDR1 SGHRS, CDR2 YFSETQ. The sample was CD4+ T cells from peripheral blood mononuclear cells, taken in the second trimester of pregnancy. This chain links TRBV5-1 with TRBJ1-2, with 10 bases aligning to TRBD1. The TCR comes from a female donor in good health, enrolled as a control in a pregnancy study. CDR3 residues: CASREPGQGFYGYTF. CDR3 nucleotide sequence: TGCGCCAGCAGAGAACCGGGACAGGGGTTCTATGGCTACACCTTC.